The clone carrying this T cell receptor beta chain has a count of ten or more. Its specificity is not known. Sequence at one end of the junction differs from germline and may be a read error. The sample originates from a study of T cells after yellow fever vaccination. General study results and limits: Though it reached lower strength, the secondary response hit its peak faster, day 5 versus 15. Although most clonotypes did not, a small share appeared in both CD4 and CD8 compartments.

The CDR3 extends over 15 amino acids. In germline, CDR1 is SGHRS, CDR2 YFSETQ. TCRdb analysed the 5' RACE reads with MiXCR anew, one entry per CDR3 protein. Of over 110,000 distinct CDR3 sequences in the sample, roughly 8.2% were seen once. Sequencing was performed on CD4+ T cells sorted from PBMCs, taken 5 days after the yellow fever booster vaccination. This rearrangement joins TRBV5-1 to TRBJ2-1; D is tentatively TRBD1 or TRBD2 (5 bases each). This sequence originates from a man younger than 40 who received the YFV17D yellow fever vaccine. The CDR3 loop is CASSLAGDRVGERFF. Here the CDR3 DNA reads TGCGCCAGCAGCTTGGCCGGGGATCGTGTAGGGGAGCGGTTCTTC. The full variable domain, rest sourced from reference TRBV5-1 and TRBJ2-1, is KAGVTQTPRYLIKTRGQQVTLSCSPISGHRSVSWYQQTPGQGLQFLFEYFSETQRNKGNFPGRFSGRQFSNSRSEMNVSTLELGDSALYLCASSLAGDRVGERFFGPGTRLTVL.